This T cell receptor (beta chain) derives from a study of T cell changes during pregnancy in multiple sclerosis. Some clones are missing from TCRdb's copy, which holds only in-frame ones; the method was immunoSEQ multiplex PCR. Here the sample spans some 51,000 clones, about 93% being singletons. The CDR3 runs 15 residues. V gave up 0 bases and J gave up 0 bases, with 7 bases separating them. Germline CDR1 reads SGHRS; CDR2 reads YFSETQ. This sequence was found in a female donor with multiple sclerosis, enrolled in a pregnancy study. The sequences come from CD4+ T cells from peripheral blood mononuclear cells, collected in the first trimester of pregnancy. The chain has TRBV5-1 and TRBJ2-1; D perhaps matches TRBD2 (5 bases). CDR3 coding DNA: TGCGCCAGCAGCTTGGCCGGGGACTCCTACAATGAGCAGTTCTTC. Its protein is CASSLAGDSYNEQFF.